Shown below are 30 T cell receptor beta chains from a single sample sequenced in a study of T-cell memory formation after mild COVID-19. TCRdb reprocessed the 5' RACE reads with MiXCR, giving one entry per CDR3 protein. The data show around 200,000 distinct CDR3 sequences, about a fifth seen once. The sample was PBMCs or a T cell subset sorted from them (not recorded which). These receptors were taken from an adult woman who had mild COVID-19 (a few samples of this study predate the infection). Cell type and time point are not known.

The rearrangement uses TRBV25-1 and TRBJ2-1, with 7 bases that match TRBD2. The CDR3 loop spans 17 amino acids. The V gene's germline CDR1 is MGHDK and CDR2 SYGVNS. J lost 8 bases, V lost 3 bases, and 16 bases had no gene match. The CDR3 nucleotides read TGTGCCAGCAGTGAGGGTACAGAAGCGGGAATTCCCGATGAGCAGTTCTTC. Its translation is CASSEGTEAGIPDEQFF.

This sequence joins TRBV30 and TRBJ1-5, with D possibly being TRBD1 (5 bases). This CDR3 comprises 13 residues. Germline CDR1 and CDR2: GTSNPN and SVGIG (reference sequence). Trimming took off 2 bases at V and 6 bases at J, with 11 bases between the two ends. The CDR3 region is CAWSLGVGQPQHF. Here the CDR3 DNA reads TGTGCCTGGAGTTTGGGGGTTGGTCAGCCCCAGCATTTT. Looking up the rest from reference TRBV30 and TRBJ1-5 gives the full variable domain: SQTIHQWPATLVQPVGSPLSLECTVEGTSNPNLYWYRQAAGRGLQLLFYSVGIGQISSEVPQNLSASRPQDRQFILSSKKLLLSDSGFYLCAWSLGVGQPQHFGDGTRLSIL.

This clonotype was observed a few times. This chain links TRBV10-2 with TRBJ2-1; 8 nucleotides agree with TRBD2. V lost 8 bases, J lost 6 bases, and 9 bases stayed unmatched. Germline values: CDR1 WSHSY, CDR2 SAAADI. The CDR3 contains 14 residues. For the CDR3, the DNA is TGCGCCAGCCTGGACTCCGGGGGGGGCAATGAGCAGTTCTTC. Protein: CASLDSGGGNEQFF.

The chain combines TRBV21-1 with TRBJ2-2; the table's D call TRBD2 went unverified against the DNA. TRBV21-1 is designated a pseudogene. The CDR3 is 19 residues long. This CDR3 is CASSKGSPPNGGRTGELFF. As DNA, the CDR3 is TGTGCCAGCAGCAAAGGATCCCCTCCCAATGGCGGGAGAACCGGGGAGCTGTTTTTT.

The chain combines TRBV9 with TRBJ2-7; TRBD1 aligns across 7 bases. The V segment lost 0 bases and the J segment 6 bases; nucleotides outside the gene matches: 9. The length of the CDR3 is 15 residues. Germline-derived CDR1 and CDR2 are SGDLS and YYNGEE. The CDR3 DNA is TGTGCCAGCAGCGTAGAAGGGGGCGCCTTCTCCGAGCAGTACTTC. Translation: CASSVEGGAFSEQYF.

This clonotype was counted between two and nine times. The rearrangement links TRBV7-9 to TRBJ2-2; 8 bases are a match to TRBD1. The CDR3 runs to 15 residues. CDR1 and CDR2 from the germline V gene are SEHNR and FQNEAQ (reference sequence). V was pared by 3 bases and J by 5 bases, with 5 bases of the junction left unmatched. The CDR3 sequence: CASSLTDRVTGELFF. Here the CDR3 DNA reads TGTGCCAGCAGCTTGACGGACAGGGTAACCGGGGAGCTGTTTTTT.

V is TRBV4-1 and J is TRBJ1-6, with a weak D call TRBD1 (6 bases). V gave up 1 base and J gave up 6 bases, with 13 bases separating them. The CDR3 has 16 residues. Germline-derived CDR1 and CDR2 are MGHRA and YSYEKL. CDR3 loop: CASSQGTANFNSPLHF. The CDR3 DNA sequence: TGCGCCAGCAGCCAAGGGACAGCTAACTTTAATTCACCCCTCCACTTT.

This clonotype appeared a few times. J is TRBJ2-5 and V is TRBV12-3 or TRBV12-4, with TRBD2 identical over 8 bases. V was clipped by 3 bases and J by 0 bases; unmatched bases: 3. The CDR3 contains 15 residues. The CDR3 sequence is CASSFTGGYQETQYF. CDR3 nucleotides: TGTGCCAGCAGTTTTACGGGGGGGTACCAAGAGACCCAGTACTTC.

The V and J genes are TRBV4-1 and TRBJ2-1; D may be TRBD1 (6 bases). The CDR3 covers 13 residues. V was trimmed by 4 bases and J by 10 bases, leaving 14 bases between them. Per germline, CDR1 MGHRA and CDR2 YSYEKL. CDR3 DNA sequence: TGCGCCAGCAGCCGAATACAGGGCAGCGAGCAGTTCTTC. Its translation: CASSRIQGSEQFF.

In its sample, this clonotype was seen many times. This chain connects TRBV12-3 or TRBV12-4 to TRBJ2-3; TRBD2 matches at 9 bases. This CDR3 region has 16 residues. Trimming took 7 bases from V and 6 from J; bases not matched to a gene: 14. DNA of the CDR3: TGTGCCAGCACTGGCCTTGGGACTAGCCGGGTGGATACGCAGTATTTT. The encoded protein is CASTGLGTSRVDTQYF.

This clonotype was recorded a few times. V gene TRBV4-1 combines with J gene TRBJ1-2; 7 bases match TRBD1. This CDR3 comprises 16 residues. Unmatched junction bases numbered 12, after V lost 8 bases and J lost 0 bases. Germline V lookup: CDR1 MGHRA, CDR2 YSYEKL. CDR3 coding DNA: TGCGCCAGCCATTCGGGACAGCTCTCAACTAACTATGGCTACACCTTC. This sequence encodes CASHSGQLSTNYGYTF.

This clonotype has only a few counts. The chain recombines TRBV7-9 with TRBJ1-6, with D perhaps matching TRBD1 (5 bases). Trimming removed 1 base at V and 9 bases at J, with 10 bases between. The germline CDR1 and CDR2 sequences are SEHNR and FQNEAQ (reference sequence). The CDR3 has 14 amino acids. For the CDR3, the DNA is TGTGCCAGCAGCTTAGTCCGGGGCGCTTCACCCCTCCACTTT. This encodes CASSLVRGASPLHF.

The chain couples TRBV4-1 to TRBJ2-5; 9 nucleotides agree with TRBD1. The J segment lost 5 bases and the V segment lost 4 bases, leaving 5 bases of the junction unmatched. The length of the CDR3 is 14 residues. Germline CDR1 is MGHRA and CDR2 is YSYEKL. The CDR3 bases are TGCGCCAGCAGCCTTTGGACAGGGGACGAGACCCAGTACTTC. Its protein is CASSLWTGDETQYF.

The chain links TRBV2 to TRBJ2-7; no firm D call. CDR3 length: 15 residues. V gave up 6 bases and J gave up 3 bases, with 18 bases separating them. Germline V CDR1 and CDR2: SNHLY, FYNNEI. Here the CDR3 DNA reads TGTGCCAGCAGAGAGGAGTACAGCTTTATCTACGAGCAGTACTTC. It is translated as CASREEYSFIYEQYF. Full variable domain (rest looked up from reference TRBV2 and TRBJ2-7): EPEVTQTPSHQVTQMGQEVILRCVPISNHLYFYWYRQILGQKVEFLVSFYNNEISEKSEIFDDQFSVERPDGSNFTLKIRSTKLEDSAMYFCASREEYSFIYEQYFGPGTRLTVT.

The CDR3 bases are TGTGCCAGCAGGCATACTGAGGGGAACACTGAAGCTTTCTTT. It translates to CASRHTEGNTEAFF. The chain uses TRBV13 and TRBJ1-1; D is unresolved. The CDR3 length is 14 residues. Trimming removed 6 bases from V and 1 base from J, with 12 bases in between. The germline CDR1 and CDR2 sequences are PRHDT and FYEKMQ (reference sequence).

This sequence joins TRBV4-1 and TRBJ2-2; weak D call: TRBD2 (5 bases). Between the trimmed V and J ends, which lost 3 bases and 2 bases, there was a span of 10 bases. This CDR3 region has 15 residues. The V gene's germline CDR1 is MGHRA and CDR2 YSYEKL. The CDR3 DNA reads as TGCGCCAGCAGCCACTCCCGGGGAAACACCGGGGAGCTGTTTTTT. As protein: CASSHSRGNTGELFF.

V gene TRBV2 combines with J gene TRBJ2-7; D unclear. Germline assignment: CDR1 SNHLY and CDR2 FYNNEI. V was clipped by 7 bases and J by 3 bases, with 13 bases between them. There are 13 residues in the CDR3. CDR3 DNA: TGTGCCAGCACCAGATCGGACGGCTACGAGCAGTACTTC. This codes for CASTRSDGYEQYF.

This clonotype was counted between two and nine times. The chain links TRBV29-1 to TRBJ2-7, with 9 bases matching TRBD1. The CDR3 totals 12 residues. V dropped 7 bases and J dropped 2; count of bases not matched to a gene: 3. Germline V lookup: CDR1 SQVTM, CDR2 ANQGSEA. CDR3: CSAQGAAYEQYF. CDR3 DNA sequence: TGCAGCGCACAGGGGGCGGCCTACGAGCAGTACTTC.

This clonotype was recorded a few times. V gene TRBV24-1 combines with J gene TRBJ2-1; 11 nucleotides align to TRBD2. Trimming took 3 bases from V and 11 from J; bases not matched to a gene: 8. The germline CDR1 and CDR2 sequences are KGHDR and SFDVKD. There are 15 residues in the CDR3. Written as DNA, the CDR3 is TGTGCCACCAGTGATCTGGCAGGACTAGCGGGTCAGCAGTTCTTC. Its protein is CATSDLAGLAGQQFF.

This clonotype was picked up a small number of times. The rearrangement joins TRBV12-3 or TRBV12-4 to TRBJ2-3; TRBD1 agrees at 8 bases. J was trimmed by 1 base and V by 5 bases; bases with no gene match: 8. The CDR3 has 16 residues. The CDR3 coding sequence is TGTGCCAGCAGTCCCTTTGGACAGGGAGGCACAGATACGCAGTATTTT. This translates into CASSPFGQGGTDTQYF.

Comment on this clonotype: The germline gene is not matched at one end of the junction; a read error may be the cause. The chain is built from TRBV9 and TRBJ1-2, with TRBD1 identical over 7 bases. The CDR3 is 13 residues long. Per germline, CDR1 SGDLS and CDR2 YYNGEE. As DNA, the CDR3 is TGTGACAGCAGCGTAGCTACAGGGGTCGGCTACACCTTC. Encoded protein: CDSSVATGVGYTF.

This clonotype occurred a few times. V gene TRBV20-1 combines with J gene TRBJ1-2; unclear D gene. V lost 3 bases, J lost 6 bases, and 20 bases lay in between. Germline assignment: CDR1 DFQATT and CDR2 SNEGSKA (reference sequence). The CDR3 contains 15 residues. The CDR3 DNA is TGCAGTGCTAGGCTTGTCGGTTCCCTCTATCATGGCTACACCTTC. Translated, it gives CSARLVGSLYHGYTF.

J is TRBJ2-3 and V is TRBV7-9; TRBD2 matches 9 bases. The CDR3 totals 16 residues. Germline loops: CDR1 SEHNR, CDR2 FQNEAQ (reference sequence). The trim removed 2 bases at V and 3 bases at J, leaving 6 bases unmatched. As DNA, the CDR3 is TGTGCCAGCAGCTTAACGGCGGGGGGGCCGACAGATACGCAGTATTTT. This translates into CASSLTAGGPTDTQYF.

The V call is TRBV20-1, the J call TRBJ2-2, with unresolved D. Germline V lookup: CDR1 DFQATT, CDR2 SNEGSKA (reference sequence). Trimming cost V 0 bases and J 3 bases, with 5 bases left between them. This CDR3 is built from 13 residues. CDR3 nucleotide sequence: TGCAGTGCTAGAGAGTGGGACACCGGGGAGCTGTTTTTT. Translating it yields CSAREWDTGELFF.

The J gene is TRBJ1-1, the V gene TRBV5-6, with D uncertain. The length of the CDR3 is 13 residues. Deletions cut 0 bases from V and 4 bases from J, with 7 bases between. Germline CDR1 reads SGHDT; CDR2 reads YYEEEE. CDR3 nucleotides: TGTGCCAGCAGCTTGGTGGGTCCCACTGAAGCTTTCTTT. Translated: CASSLVGPTEAFF.

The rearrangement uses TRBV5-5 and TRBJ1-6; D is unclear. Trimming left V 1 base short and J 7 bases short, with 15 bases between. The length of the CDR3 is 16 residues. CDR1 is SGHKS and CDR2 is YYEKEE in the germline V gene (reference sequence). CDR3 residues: CASSLRGPLGNSPLHF. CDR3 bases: TGTGCCAGCAGCTTGCGAGGCCCCCTGGGGAATTCACCCCTCCACTTT.

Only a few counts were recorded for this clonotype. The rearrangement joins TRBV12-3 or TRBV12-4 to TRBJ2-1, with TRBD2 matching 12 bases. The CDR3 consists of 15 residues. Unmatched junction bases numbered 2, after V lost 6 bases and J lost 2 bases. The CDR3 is CASSSSGRAYNEQFF. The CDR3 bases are TGTGCCAGCAGCTCTAGCGGGAGGGCCTACAATGAGCAGTTCTTC.

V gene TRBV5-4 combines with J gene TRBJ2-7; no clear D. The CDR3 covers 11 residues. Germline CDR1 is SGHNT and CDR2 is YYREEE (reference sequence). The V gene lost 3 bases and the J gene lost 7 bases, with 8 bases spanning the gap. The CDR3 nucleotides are TGTGCCAGCAGCTCGTATGGGGAGCAGTACTTC. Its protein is CASSSYGEQYF.

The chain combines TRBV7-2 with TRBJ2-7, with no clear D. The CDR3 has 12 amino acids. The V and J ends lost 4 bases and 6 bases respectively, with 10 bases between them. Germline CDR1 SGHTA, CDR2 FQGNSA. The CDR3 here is CASSSAGGEQYF. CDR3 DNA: TGTGCCAGCAGCTCCGCCGGCGGCGAGCAGTACTTC.

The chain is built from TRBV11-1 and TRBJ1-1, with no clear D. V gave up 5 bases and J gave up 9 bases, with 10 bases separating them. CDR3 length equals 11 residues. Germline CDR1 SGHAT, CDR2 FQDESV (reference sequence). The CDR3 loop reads CASSTRTKAFF. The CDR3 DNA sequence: TGTGCCAGCAGCACACGGACTAAAGCTTTCTTT.